These 23 T cell receptor beta chains came from one sample sequenced in a study of low-dose radiotherapy and immunotherapy resistance in tumors. Time point reported: before trial treatment. Covering alpha and beta chains, TRAV- and TRBV-specific primers were used for the first-strand cDNA. With a constant-region primer and a V-primer adapter, TCRs were subjected to 20 PCR cycles of amplification. In TCRdb, the reads were re-called with MiXCR into one record per CDR3 protein. Of 64,000 or so distinct CDR3 sequences in the sample, 26% were seen once. Sequencing was performed on PBMCs, taken before treatment. These receptor sequences come from a male donor with rectosigmoid adenocarcinoma.

DNA of the CDR3: TGTGCCAGCAGTGTGGGGGACGCCTCCTACGAGCAGTACTTC. It specifies CASSVGDASYEQYF. The rearrangement joins TRBV6-1 to TRBJ2-7, with D perhaps assigned TRBD1 or TRBD2 (5 bases each). Trimming pared 4 bases from V and 0 bases from J, leaving 10 bases between. The length of the CDR3 is 14 residues. Germline V gene lookup returns CDR1 MNHNS and CDR2 SASEGT.

V is TRBV28 and J is TRBJ2-5; D unresolved. Per germline, CDR1 MDHEN and CDR2 SYDVKM. The CDR3 runs 12 residues. The V end lost 7 bases, the J end lost 5 bases, and 11 bases lay between the germline ends. CDR3 region: CASNARTETQYF. The CDR3 DNA sequence: TGTGCCAGCAATGCACGGACGGAGACCCAGTACTTC.

This clonotype was seen repeatedly, ten times or more. V gene TRBV7-2 combines with J gene TRBJ2-1, with TRBD1 matching 10 bases. The V gene end was trimmed by 5 bases and the J gene end by 3 bases; junction bases not matched to a gene: 10. In germline, CDR1 is SGHTA, CDR2 FQGNSA. The CDR3 contains 17 residues. CDR3 region: CASSPRQGAGGYNEQFF. DNA of the CDR3: TGTGCCAGCAGCCCCAGACAGGGGGCTGGGGGCTACAATGAGCAGTTCTTC. Filled out from reference TRBV7-2 and TRBJ2-1, the complete variable domain reads GAGVSQSPSNKVTEKGKDVELRCDPISGHTALYWYRQSLGQGLEFLIYFQGNSAPDKSGLPSDRFSAERTGGSVSTLTIQRTQQEDSAVYLCASSPRQGAGGYNEQFFGPGTRLTVL.

The chain is built from TRBV11-2 and TRBJ2-5; D is uncertain. Germline CDR1 reads SGHAT; CDR2 reads FQNNGV. Trimming removed 1 base from V and 3 bases from J, with 9 bases in between. CDR3 length: 14 residues. The CDR3 DNA follows: TGTGCCAGCAGCTTAGCGCACTGGGAAGAGACCCAGTACTTC. Encoded protein: CASSLAHWEETQYF. The variable domain in full, with the rest retrieved from reference TRBV11-2 and TRBJ2-5, is EAGVAQSPRYKIIEKRQSVAFWCNPISGHATLYWYQQILGQGPKLLIQFQNNGVVDDSQLPKDRFSAERLKGVDSTLKIQPAKLEDSAVYLCASSLAHWEETQYFGPGTRLLVL.

CDR3 DNA sequence: TGTGCCAGCAGCCCAAAGGTGGGGGGCTTATACTTC. Protein: CASSPKVGGLYF. The V and J genes are TRBV28 and TRBJ2-7; TRBD1 or TRBD2 may be the D gene (6 bases each). This CDR3 is 12 amino acids long. CDR1 is MDHEN and CDR2 is SYDVKM in the germline V gene. V was pared by 6 bases and J by 13 bases, with 19 bases between.

The rearrangement links TRBV9 to TRBJ2-7, with 7 bases aligning to TRBD2. The V segment lost 0 bases and the J segment 2 bases; nucleotides outside the gene matches: 2. The length of the CDR3 is 14 residues. Germline loops: CDR1 SGDLS, CDR2 YYNGEE. CDR3 amino acids: CASSVGLAAYEQYF. DNA for the CDR3: TGTGCCAGCAGCGTAGGCCTAGCGGCCTACGAGCAGTACTTC.

In its sample, this clonotype was seen many times. The chain employs TRBV9 and TRBJ1-1; TRBD1 matches at 7 bases. The CDR3 has 13 residues. The germline V gene has CDR1 SGDLS and CDR2 YYNGEE. The V segment lost 4 bases and the J segment 1 base; nucleotides outside the gene matches: 1. The CDR3 coding sequence is TGTGCCAGCAGCTGGACAGGGAACACTGAAGCTTTCTTT. Its translation is CASSWTGNTEAFF.

Ten or more counts support this clonotype. The chain recombines TRBV20-1 with TRBJ1-5; tentative D call: TRBD1 (6 bases). Germline V gives CDR1 DFQATT, CDR2 SNEGSKA (reference sequence). The CDR3 has 13 amino acids. The ends were cut back, 3 bases at V and 7 bases at J, with 13 bases in the middle. For the CDR3, the DNA is TGCAGTGCTAGTAAACAGGGTCCCCAGCCCCAGCATTTT. Translation: CSASKQGPQPQHF.

Only one count was recorded for this clonotype. J is TRBJ2-1 and V is TRBV23-1, with 13 bases fitting TRBD2. TRBV23-1 is marked as an open reading frame, function uncertain. The CDR3 length is 15 residues. V gave up 5 bases and J gave up 7 bases; unmatched junction bases: 5. This CDR3 reads CASSLMTSGRNEQFF. DNA of the CDR3: TGCGCCAGCAGTTTGATGACTAGCGGGAGGAATGAGCAGTTCTTC.

This clonotype was observed at least ten times. The chain employs TRBV4-3 and TRBJ2-1, with D perhaps given as TRBD1 or TRBD2 (6 bases each). Germline V gene data show CDR1 as LGHNA and CDR2 as YSLEER. Trimming removed 1 base at V and 7 bases at J, with 14 bases between. The CDR3 is 15 residues long. The CDR3 loop reads CASSQARGGMNEQFF. The CDR3 nucleotides are TGCGCCAGCAGCCAAGCCAGGGGCGGGATGAATGAGCAGTTCTTC.

The sample holds many counts of this clonotype. This chain uses TRBV21-1 with TRBJ2-5; the D call in the table, TRBD2, was not verified against the DNA. TRBV21-1 is designated a pseudogene. This CDR3 has 18 amino acids. The CDR3 is CASSLSGLAGGPQETQYF. The DNA of the CDR3 is TGTGCCAGCAGCCTCTCCGGACTAGCGGGAGGTCCCCAAGAGACCCAGTACTTC.

In this sample, this clonotype turned up many times. The chain recombines TRBV7-8 with TRBJ2-5; D might be TRBD2 (7 bases). Looked up from germline, CDR1 is SGHVS and CDR2 is FQNEAQ. This CDR3 region has 13 residues. The germline V and J ends were trimmed by 5 bases and 5 bases, with 12 bases remaining between them. The CDR3 here is CASSRGGEETQYF. The CDR3 DNA sequence: TGTGCCAGCAGCAGAGGGGGGGAGGAGACCCAGTACTTC.

In regard to this clonotype: A far larger clone lies a single base away; this is likely a read error. The chain carries TRBV5-3 and TRBJ1-1; D is uncertain. TRBV5-3 is filed as an ORF, its function uncertain. This CDR3 spans 14 amino acids. Written as DNA, the CDR3 is TGTGCCAGCAGTCCCGAAGGGTGGAACACTGTAGCTTTCTTT. Protein: CASSPEGWNTVAFF.

This clonotype came up a few times. This chain connects TRBV18 to TRBJ2-1, with D unresolved. V lost 3 bases and J lost 6, with 12 bases in between. This CDR3 spans 14 amino acids. CDR1 is KGHSH and CDR2 is LQKENI in the germline V gene. CDR3 nucleotides: TGTGCCAGCTCACCTTTTAATACCGCCAATGAGCAGTTCTTC. This encodes CASSPFNTANEQFF.

This clonotype was seen more than once but under ten times. The rearrangement links TRBV28 to TRBJ2-3, with TRBD1 as a possible D gene (6 bases). V was pared by 4 bases and J by 1 base, with 9 bases between. The germline CDR1 and CDR2 sequences are MDHEN and SYDVKM. The CDR3 loop spans 14 amino acids. Written as DNA, the CDR3 is TGTGCCAGCAGTTACAGGGATGGCACAGATACGCAGTATTTT. Translation gives CASSYRDGTDTQYF.

The chain couples TRBV7-2 to TRBJ2-3; D perhaps matches TRBD2 (5 bases). From germline, CDR1 is SGHTA and CDR2 FQGNSA. The CDR3 loop spans 14 amino acids. Between the trimmed V and J ends, which lost 5 bases and 3 bases, there was a span of 12 bases. Written as DNA, the CDR3 is TGTGCCAGCAGCAACGGACTCGTGACAGATACGCAGTATTTT. Residues: CASSNGLVTDTQYF.

This clonotype was detected ten times or more. The chain employs TRBV7-9 and TRBJ2-1; maybe TRBD1 (5 bases). Germline lookup yields CDR1 SEHNR and CDR2 FQNEAQ (reference sequence). The CDR3 contains 15 residues. The V and J ends lost 1 base and 5 bases respectively, with 12 bases between them. The chain's CDR3 is CASSLVWTSNNEQFF. CDR3 bases: TGTGCCAGCAGCTTAGTGTGGACAAGCAACAATGAGCAGTTCTTC. The variable domain in full, with the rest retrieved from reference TRBV7-9 and TRBJ2-1, is DTGVSQNPRHKITKRGQNVTFRCDPISEHNRLYWYRQTLGQGPEFLTYFQNEAQLEKSRLLSDRFSAERPKGSFSTLEIQRTEQGDSAMYLCASSLVWTSNNEQFFGPGTRLTVL.

By sample fraction, this clonotype is medium-sized (0.01 to 0.1%). V gene TRBV12-3 or TRBV12-4 combines with J gene TRBJ1-6; a weak D match, TRBD1 (5 bases). V lost 1 base, J lost 7 bases, and 11 bases lay in between. This CDR3 has 15 residues. In DNA form, the CDR3 reads TGTGCCAGCAGTTTAGTAGGGGTCAACAATTCACCCCTCCACTTT. Encoded protein: CASSLVGVNNSPLHF.

This clonotype was detected ten times or more. The rearrangement uses TRBV11-3 and TRBJ2-2, with a possible D match to TRBD1 (5 bases). Germline lookup yields CDR1 SGHNT and CDR2 YENEEA. This CDR3 region has 16 residues. Trimming removed 1 base from V and 7 bases from J, with 16 bases in between. The CDR3 protein is CASSLGSSRQFGELFF. The CDR3 DNA follows: TGTGCCAGCAGCTTAGGATCTTCTCGACAGTTCGGGGAGCTGTTTTTT.

Ten or more counts support this clonotype. V and J are TRBV3-1 and TRBJ2-3, with D unclear. The CDR3 has 16 residues. The germline gives CDR1 LGHDT, CDR2 YNNKEL (reference sequence). Trimming removed 1 base at V and 6 bases at J, with 17 bases between. The CDR3 is CASSQGNSGSYDTQYF. The DNA of the CDR3 is TGTGCCAGCAGCCAAGGCAACTCCGGCTCGTATGATACGCAGTATTTT.

The chain's CDR3 is CASSSRRDTGELFF. The DNA of the CDR3 is TGTGCCAGCAGCTCCCGACGGGACACCGGGGAGCTGTTTTTT. The chain is built from TRBV7-2 and TRBJ2-2; no firm D call. The CDR3 is made up of 14 amino acids. CDR1 and CDR2 from the germline V gene are SGHTA and FQGNSA. V gave up 4 bases and J gave up 3 bases, with 9 bases separating them.

Many counts were recorded for this clonotype. The chain is built from TRBV7-8 and TRBJ2-2; maybe TRBD2 (5 bases). Trimming shortened V by 5 bases and J by 4 bases, and 8 bases separated the two germline ends. Germline V gene sequence: CDR1 SGHVS, CDR2 FQNEAQ. The CDR3 length is 13 residues. CDR3 sequence: CASSGSGTGELFF. The CDR3 DNA reads as TGTGCCAGCAGCGGCAGCGGCACCGGGGAGCTGTTTTTT.

This clonotype was found many times. The chain has TRBV28 and TRBJ2-5; D may match TRBD1 or TRBD2 (7 bases each). CDR1 and CDR2 from the germline V gene are MDHEN and SYDVKM. The V end was cut by 6 bases, the J end by 2 bases, with 25 bases between. There are 18 residues in the CDR3. For the CDR3, the DNA is TGTGCCAGCAGCCTAACCAGGGGGGGACCCACCGGGCAAGAGACCCAGTACTTC. Residues: CASSLTRGGPTGQETQYF.